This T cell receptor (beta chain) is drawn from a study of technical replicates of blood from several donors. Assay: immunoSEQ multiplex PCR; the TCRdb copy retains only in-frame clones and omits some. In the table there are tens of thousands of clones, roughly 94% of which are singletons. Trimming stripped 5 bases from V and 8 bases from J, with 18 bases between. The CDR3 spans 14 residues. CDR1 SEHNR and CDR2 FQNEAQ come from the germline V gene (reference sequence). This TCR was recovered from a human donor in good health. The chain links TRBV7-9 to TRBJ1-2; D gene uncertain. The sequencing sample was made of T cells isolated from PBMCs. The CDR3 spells CASSDDGGTGGYTF. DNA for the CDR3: TGTGCCAGCAGCGACGACGGAGGCACTGGAGGCTACACCTTC.